This T cell receptor beta chain comes out of a study of blood T cell repertoires in COVID-19. Across the whole study: The United States, Italy and Spain were the sources of the acute and convalescent COVID-19 samples. The cDNA or gDNA used as material had been derived from T cells, B-cell-depleted T cells, or PBMCs.

The authors' processing: Estimation of nucleated cell counts was performed using reference gene primer amplification. The protocol was immunoSEQ multiplex PCR, while the TCRdb copy is restricted to in-frame clones and leaves out a portion. V and J calls plus clone size are reproduced from that table; the DNA served to infer D and trimming. The repertoire holds tens of thousands of clones, with about 86% as singletons. V shed 4 bases and J 1 base; nucleotides not matched to a gene: 4. CDR1 and CDR2 from the germline V gene are LGHDT and YNNKEL (reference sequence). The CDR3 length is 15 residues. The rearrangement links TRBV3-1 (or the pseudogene TRBV3-2) to TRBJ1-1; 9 nucleotides agree with TRBD1. Sequenced input: peripheral blood. This TCR was recovered from a man aged 45-65 years with active COVID-19. The CDR3 here is CASSRGTGRNTEAFF. In nucleotides, the CDR3 is TGTGCCAGCAGCCGGGGGACAGGGAGGAACACTGAAGCTTTCTTT.